The rows below give T cell receptor beta chains drawn from one sample of a study of cytomegalovirus exposure and HLA in healthy donors. Sequencing used immunoSEQ multiplex PCR; TCRdb keeps in-frame clones, though not all of them. The sample contains 200,000 to 250,000 clones, about 89% of which appear only once. Specimen: PBMCs. The receptors were sampled from a woman under 30 in good health and CMV-seronegative. Both conserved end residues are part of each CDR3. A D gene is named only where the DNA matches it firmly. The size field is filled for only some rows; it gives once, few, many or a size class.

J | size | V | D | CDR3 | DNA
TRBJ1-1 | - | TRBV27 | - | CASQTLSGTEAFF | TGTGCCAGCCAAACCCTTAGCGGCACTGAAGCTTTCTTT
TRBJ2-4 | - | TRBV5-6 | TRBD2 | CASSYEGRGIQYF | TGTGCCAGCAGCTATGAAGGGAGGGGCATTCAGTACTTC
TRBJ2-3 | - | TRBV11-3 | - | CASSFGGATDTQYF | TGTGCCAGCAGCTTTGGGGGGGCTACAGATACGCAGTATTTT
TRBJ1-2 | - | TRBV18 | - | CASSPLGEVNYGYTF | TGTGCCAGCTCACCCTTAGGGGAGGTAAACTATGGCTACACCTTC
TRBJ2-5 | - | TRBV7-9 | - | CASTSNRAGTGVQETQYF | TGTGCCAGCACCTCGAATAGAGCCGGGACGGGAGTCCAAGAGACCCAGTACTTC
TRBJ2-3 | - | TRBV5-1 | - | CASAMRSAKDTQYF | TGCGCCAGCGCCATGCGCTCTGCGAAAGATACGCAGTATTTT
TRBJ2-1 | - | TRBV2 | TRBD2 | CASKILAGGPGNEQFF | TGTGCCAGCAAGATACTAGCGGGAGGGCCGGGCAATGAGCAGTTCTTC
TRBJ1-1 | - | TRBV6-1 | - | CASLGANTEAFF | TGTGCCAGCCTTGGGGCGAACACTGAAGCTTTCTTT
TRBJ2-1 | - | TRBV11-3 | - | CASSFGLAGYNEQFF | TGTGCCAGCAGCTTCGGGCTAGCTGGCTACAATGAGCAGTTCTTC
TRBJ2-5 | - | TRBV9 | - | CATWGGEGRETQYF | TGTGCCACTTGGGGGGGCGAAGGGCGAGAGACCCAGTACTTC
TRBJ2-1 | - | TRBV25-1 | TRBD2 | CASSDLFSLAGRDEQFF | TGTGCCAGCAGTGACCTTTTTTCACTAGCGGGGCGGGATGAGCAGTTCTTC
TRBJ2-7 | - | TRBV7-6 | - | CASSHQGPGPYEQYF | TGTGCCAGCAGCCACCAGGGGCCCGGACCCTACGAGCAGTACTTC
TRBJ1-5 | - | TRBV7-8 | - | CASSLAISQPQHF | TGTGCCAGCAGCTTAGCGATCAGTCAGCCCCAGCATTTT
TRBJ1-2 | - | TRBV4-2 | - | CASSQRGMAYGYTF | TGTGCCAGCAGCCAACGGGGTATGGCCTATGGCTACACCTTC
TRBJ2-7 | - | TRBV6-5 | - | CASSSLDSPPSYEQYF | TGTGCCAGCAGTTCCTTAGACTCTCCGCCCTCCTACGAGCAGTACTTC
TRBJ1-5 | - | TRBV7-2 | - | CASSLGTRSNQPQHF | TGTGCCAGCAGCTTAGGGACAAGGAGCAATCAGCCCCAGCATTTT
TRBJ2-1 | - | TRBV19 | TRBD2 | CASTLTRGGNEQFF | TGTGCCAGCACCCTTACGCGGGGAGGGAATGAGCAGTTCTTC
TRBJ2-2 | - | TRBV9 | TRBD1 | CASSYTGGSGELFF | TGTGCCAGCAGCTATACAGGGGGCTCCGGGGAGCTGTTTTTT
TRBJ2-4 | once | TRBV6-1 | TRBD2 | CASSSGGGGIQYF | TGTGCCAGCAGTAGCGGGGGGGGCGGCATTCAGTACTTC
TRBJ2-3 | once | TRBV7-9 | TRBD1 | CASSLTGGLGGGTDTQYF | TGTGCCAGCAGCCTGACAGGGGGCCTCGGCGGGGGAACAGATACGCAGTATTTT
TRBJ1-2 | few | TRBV7-9 | - | CASSLGRDYGYTF | TGTGCCAGCAGCTTGGGCAGGGACTATGGCTACACCTTC
TRBJ2-7 | - | TRBV11-3 | TRBD2 | CASSSRGLTSGRDHEQYF | TGTGCCAGCAGCTCTCGAGGCCTTACTAGCGGGAGGGACCACGAGCAGTACTTC